What follows are 3 T cell receptor beta chains derived from one specimen sequenced in a study of blood T cell repertoires in COVID-19. Measured with immunoSEQ multiplex PCR; TCRdb has only the in-frame clones, and not every one. The repertoire holds 200,000 to 250,000 clones, around 82% seen once, with under 8.5% in the top ten. Sequencing used peripheral blood. All receptors come from a woman aged 70-85 years with acute or convalescent COVID-19.

V is TRBV5-4 and J is TRBJ1-2, with D perhaps TRBD1 (6 bases). Between the trimmed V and J ends, which lost 4 bases and 3 bases, there was a span of 10 bases. The CDR3 contains 13 residues. Germline lookup yields CDR1 SGHNT and CDR2 YYREEE (reference sequence). The CDR3 nucleotides read TGTGCCAGCAGCGTACAGGGCTACTATGGCTACACCTTC. This encodes CASSVQGYYGYTF.

A word on this clone: The sample carries other DNA sequences with the same CDR3. The chain is built from TRBV19 and TRBJ1-5, with a tentative D call TRBD1 (6 bases). V was trimmed by 2 bases and J by 5 bases, leaving 10 bases between them. The CDR3 loop spans 14 amino acids. Germline V gene lookup returns CDR1 LNHDA and CDR2 SQIVND (reference sequence). CDR3 residues: CASSIQQGYQPQHF. The CDR3 coding sequence is TGTGCCAGTAGTATACAACAGGGCTATCAGCCCCAGCATTTT. Using reference TRBV19 and TRBJ1-5 for the parts outside the CDR3, the full variable domain is DGGITQSPKYLFRKEGQNVTLSCEQNLNHDAMYWYRQDPGQGLRLIYYSQIVNDFQKGDIAEGYSVSREKKESFPLTVTSAQKNPTAFYLCASSIQQGYQPQHFGDGTRLSIL.

V gene TRBV7-2 combines with J gene TRBJ2-7; D gene uncertain. CDR1 is SGHTA and CDR2 is FQGNSA in the germline V gene. The CDR3 length is 14 residues. Trimming shortened V by 5 bases and J by 1 base, and 12 bases separated the two germline ends. In DNA form, the CDR3 reads TGTGCCAGCAGCCAAATTCTAGGATCCTACGAGCAGTACTTC. It is translated as CASSQILGSYEQYF. Complete variable domain (other parts from reference TRBV7-2 and TRBJ2-7): GAGVSQSPSNKVTEKGKDVELRCDPISGHTALYWYRQSLGQGLEFLIYFQGNSAPDKSGLPSDRFSAERTGGSVSTLTIQRTQQEDSAVYLCASSQILGSYEQYFGPGTRLTVT.